Sequencing of this T cell receptor beta chain was carried out in a study of spatial heterogeneity in lung cancer. Whole-study results and caveats: Tracking of tumor mutation counts was seen in expanded intratumoral alpha and beta TCR counts.

TCR cDNA molecules each had a unique molecular identifier. TCRdb passed the 5' RACE reads through MiXCR, listing each CDR3 protein once. The data show 9,500 to 12,000 distinct CDR3 sequences, 7.9% seen once. This clonotype was recorded many times. Its specificity is not known. Time point specified: sample taken at primary tumor resection. Samples came from approximately 65 TRACERx patients with untreated early-stage lung cancer. Whole RNA, isolated from tumor, nontumor lung or frozen PBMC, was sequenced without prior sorting. V lost 1 base and J lost 10, with 11 bases in between. The germline V gene encodes CDR1 LGHNT and CDR2 FRNRAP. CDR3 length: 14 amino acids.

The TCR comes from a female donor with early-stage non-small cell lung cancer. The J gene is TRBJ1-6, the V gene TRBV12-5; D possibly corresponds to TRBD1 (6 bases). The sample consisted of lung tumor tissue, taken at surgery. CDR3 in amino acids: CASGLAGVGSPLHF. CDR3 DNA sequence: TGTGCTAGTGGTTTGGCAGGGGTAGGCTCACCCCTCCACTTT.